The sequence of this T cell receptor beta chain was determined in a study of T cells in Graves' hyperthyroidism and ophthalmopathy. Clinical symptoms, serum thyroxine, TRAb, thyroid ultrasound and orbital computed tomography informed diagnoses. TCR beta CDR3 sequences were amplified from RNA transcripts. Using the HTBI primer set, a first-round RT-PCR was run on the TCR CDR3. TCRdb reanalysed the multiplex PCR reads using MiXCR and keeps one entry per CDR3 protein. Of some 320,000 distinct CDR3 sequences in the sample, roughly 13% were seen once. As for this clonotype: Possible read error: a much larger clone is one base away.

Germline V gene sequence: CDR1 SGHAT, CDR2 FQNNGV. V dropped 3 bases and J dropped 5 bases, with 16 bases sitting between them. The CDR3 has 15 amino acids. The source is a middle-aged woman with Graves' ophthalmopathy. The sample taken for sequencing was blood. The chain couples TRBV11-2 to TRBJ1-2; possible D gene TRBD1, 5 bases. The CDR3 DNA is TGTGCCAGCAGCTTGGCTCAGGGACGCAGTTATGGCTACACCTTC. Its translation is CASSLAQGRSYGYTF.